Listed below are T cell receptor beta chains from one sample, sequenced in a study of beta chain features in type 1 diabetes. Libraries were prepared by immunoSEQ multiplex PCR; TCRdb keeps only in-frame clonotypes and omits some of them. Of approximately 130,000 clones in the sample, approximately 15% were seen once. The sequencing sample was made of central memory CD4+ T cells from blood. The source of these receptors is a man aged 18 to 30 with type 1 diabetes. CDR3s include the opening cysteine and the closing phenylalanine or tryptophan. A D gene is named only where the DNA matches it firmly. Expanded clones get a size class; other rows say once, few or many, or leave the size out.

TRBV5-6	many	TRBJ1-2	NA	CASSRDRNYGYTF	TGTGCCAGCAGCCGAGACCGAAACTATGGCTACACCTTC
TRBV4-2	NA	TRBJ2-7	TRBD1	CASSQGVGTGGYEQYF	TGTGCCAGCAGCCAAGGAGTTGGGACAGGGGGCTACGAGCAGTACTTC
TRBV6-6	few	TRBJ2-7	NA	CASSLGPSEQYF	TGTGCCAGCAGCCTCGGGCCCTCCGAGCAGTACTTC
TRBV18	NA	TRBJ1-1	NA	CASSPGENTEAFF	TGTGCCAGCTCCCCCGGGGAGAACACTGAAGCTTTCTTT
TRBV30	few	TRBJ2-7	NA	CAYTGTGSYEQYF	TGTGCCTACACCGGGACCGGTTCCTACGAGCAGTACTTC
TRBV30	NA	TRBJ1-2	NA	CAWRELGTRDYGYTF	TGTGCCTGGAGGGAACTGGGGACAAGAGACTATGGCTACACCTTC
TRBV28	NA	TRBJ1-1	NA	CASSPLKVWAFF	TGTGCCAGCAGTCCCCTGAAGGTATGGGCTTTCTTT
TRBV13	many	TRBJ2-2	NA	CASSFAPTNTGELFF	TGTGCCAGCAGTTTTGCCCCAACCAACACCGGGGAGCTGTTTTTT
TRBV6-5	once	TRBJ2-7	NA	CASSGTSSSYEQYF	TGTGCCAGCAGTGGGACGAGTAGCTCCTACGAGCAGTACTTC
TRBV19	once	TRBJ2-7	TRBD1	CASRPGPGQGGYF	TGTGCCAGTAGGCCAGGCCCGGGACAGGGAGGGTACTTC
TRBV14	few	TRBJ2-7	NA	CASSQEREDEQYF	TGTGCCAGCAGCCAAGAAAGGGAGGACGAGCAGTACTTC
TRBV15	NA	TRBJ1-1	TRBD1	CATSAPYGTANTEAFF	TGTGCCACCAGCGCCCCTTATGGGACAGCAAACACTGAAGCTTTCTTT
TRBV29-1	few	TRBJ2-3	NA	CSASDGTDTQYF	TGCAGCGCCTCCGATGGGACAGATACGCAGTATTTT
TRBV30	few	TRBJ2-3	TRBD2	CASSSQGLAGADTQYF	TGTGCCAGCAGCTCACAAGGACTAGCGGGAGCAGATACGCAGTATTTT
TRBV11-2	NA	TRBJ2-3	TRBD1	CASSMGQGQETQYF	TGTGCCAGCAGCATGGGACAGGGACAGGAAACGCAGTATTTT
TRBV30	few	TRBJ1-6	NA	CAWIGTVNSPLHF	TGTGCCTGGATCGGGACGGTTAATTCACCCCTCCACTTT
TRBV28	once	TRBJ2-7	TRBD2	CASSSPPGTSVDEQYF	TGTGCCAGCAGTTCCCCCCCCGGGACTAGCGTAGACGAGCAGTACTTC
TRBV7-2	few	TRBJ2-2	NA	CASSRLRDSGELFF	TGTGCCAGCAGCCGCCTCCGGGACTCCGGGGAGCTGTTTTTT
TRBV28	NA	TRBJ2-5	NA	CASSLRETQYF	TGTGCCAGCAGTTTAAGAGAGACCCAGTACTTC
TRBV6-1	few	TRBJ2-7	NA	CASSEGWLGRYSYEQYF	TGTGCCAGCAGTGAAGGGTGGCTGGGCAGGTACTCCTACGAGCAGTACTTC
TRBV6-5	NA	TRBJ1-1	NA	CASRPRWNTEAFF	TGTGCCAGCAGACCGCGGTGGAACACTGAAGCTTTCTTT
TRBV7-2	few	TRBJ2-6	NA	CASSLGGRPSGANVLTF	TGTGCCAGCAGCTTAGGCGGCCGGCCCTCTGGGGCCAACGTCCTGACTTTC
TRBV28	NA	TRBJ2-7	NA	CASSLPVVSEQYF	TGTGCCAGCAGCCTCCCAGTGGTAAGCGAGCAGTACTTC
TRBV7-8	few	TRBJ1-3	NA	CASSLGGYGNTIYF	TGTGCCAGCAGCTTAGGGGGGTATGGAAACACCATATATTTT
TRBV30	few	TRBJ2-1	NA	CAWSVFGSSYNEQFF	TGTGCCTGGAGTGTTTTTGGGAGCTCCTACAATGAGCAGTTCTTC
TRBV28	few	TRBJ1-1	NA	CASSVMNTEAFF	TGTGCCAGCAGCGTTATGAACACTGAAGCTTTCTTT
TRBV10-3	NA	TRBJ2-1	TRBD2	CAISEGLAGNNEQFF	TGTGCCATCAGTGAGGGACTAGCGGGGAACAATGAGCAGTTCTTC
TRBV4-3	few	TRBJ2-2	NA	CASSQYGSGELFF	TGCGCCAGCAGCCAATACGGGTCCGGGGAGCTGTTTTTT
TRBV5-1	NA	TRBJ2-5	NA	CASTGVIGETQYF	TGCGCCAGCACTGGCGTGATAGGAGAGACCCAGTACTTC